This T cell receptor (beta chain) was recovered during a study of cytomegalovirus exposure and HLA in healthy donors. Study in general: Earlier work reported 117 million unique TCR beta sequences from about 200 million T cells. General study results and limits: HLA alleles were associated with 17,000 or so TCR beta sequences in a later analysis at 0.05 false discovery rate. In an earlier analysis, about 87% or about 30%: the productive usage of most TCR beta V segments. Near-uniform donor sequencing depth was presumed by presence/absence analyses.

The germline V gene encodes CDR1 SGHNT and CDR2 YYREEE (reference sequence). V was cut by 0 bases and J by 5 bases, with 6 bases left in between. The CDR3 extends over 14 amino acids. On this clone: Its antigen is unidentified.

The study ran its PCR with 60 Vbeta and 13 Jbeta primers. Produced via immunoSEQ multiplex PCR; TCRdb's table is partial and in-frame only. The data contain roughly 100,000 clones, 76% of them singletons. The TCR comes from a man aged 30 to 39 in good health and CMV-seropositive. V usage is TRBV5-4 and J usage is TRBJ1-6; D gene unclear. Sequencing input: PBMCs. The CDR3 is CASSLGRDNSPLHF. Here the CDR3 DNA reads TGTGCCAGCAGCTTGGGAAGAGATAATTCACCCCTCCACTTT.